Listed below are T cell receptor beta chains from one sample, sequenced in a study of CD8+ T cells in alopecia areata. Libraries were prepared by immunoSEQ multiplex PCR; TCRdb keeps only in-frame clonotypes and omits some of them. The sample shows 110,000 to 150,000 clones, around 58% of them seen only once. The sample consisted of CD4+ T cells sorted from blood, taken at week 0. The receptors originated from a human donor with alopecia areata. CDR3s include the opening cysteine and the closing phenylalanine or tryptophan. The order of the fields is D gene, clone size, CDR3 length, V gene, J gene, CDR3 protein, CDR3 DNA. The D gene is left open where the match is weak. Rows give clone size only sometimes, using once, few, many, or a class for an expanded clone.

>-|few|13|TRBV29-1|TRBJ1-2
CSVGVGGDYGYTF
TGCAGCGTGGGAGTGGGAGGTGACTATGGCTACACCTTC
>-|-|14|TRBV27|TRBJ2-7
CASRPGASAYEQYF
TGTGCCAGCAGGCCGGGGGCTAGCGCCTACGAGCAGTACTTC
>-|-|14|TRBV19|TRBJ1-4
CASSITQEKEKLFF
TGTGCCAGTAGTATCACACAGGAGAAGGAAAAACTGTTTTTT
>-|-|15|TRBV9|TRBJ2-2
CASSIWAENTGELFF
TGTGCCAGCAGTATATGGGCAGAAAACACCGGGGAGCTGTTTTTT
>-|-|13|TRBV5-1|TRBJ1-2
CASSLEQPYGYTF
TGCGCCAGCAGCTTGGAACAGCCCTATGGCTACACCTTC
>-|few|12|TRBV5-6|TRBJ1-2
CASKGWDYGYTF
TGTGCCAGCAAAGGTTGGGACTATGGCTACACCTTC
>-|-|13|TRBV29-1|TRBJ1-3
CSARWGQGNTIYF
TGCAGCGCACGCTGGGGGCAAGGAAACACCATATATTTT
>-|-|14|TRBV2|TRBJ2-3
CASNRGEMADTQYF
TGTGCCAGCAATCGAGGGGAAATGGCAGATACGCAGTATTTT
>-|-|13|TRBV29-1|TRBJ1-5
CSVQTVHQGTQHF
TGCAGCGTTCAAACCGTCCATCAGGGGACCCAGCATTTT
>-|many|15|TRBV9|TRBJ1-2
CASSGRPRGYYGYTF
TGTGCCAGCAGCGGACGACCCCGGGGATACTATGGCTACACCTTC
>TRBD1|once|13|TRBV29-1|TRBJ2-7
CSVWDRGTYEQYF
TGCAGCGTCTGGGACAGGGGGACCTACGAGCAGTACTTC
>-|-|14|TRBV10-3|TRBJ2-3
CAISDGLSTDTQYF
TGTGCCATCAGTGACGGCCTTAGCACAGATACGCAGTATTTT
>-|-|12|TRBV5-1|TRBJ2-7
CASSSPAGEQYF
TGCGCCAGCAGCAGCCCCGCGGGCGAGCAGTACTTC
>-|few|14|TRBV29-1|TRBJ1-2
CSVEERDRIGGYTF
TGCAGCGTTGAGGAAAGGGACCGCATAGGAGGCTACACCTTC
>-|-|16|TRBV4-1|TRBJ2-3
CASSQGLLTSTDTQYF
TGCGCCAGCAGCCAGGGCCTCCTGACTAGCACAGATACGCAGTATTTT
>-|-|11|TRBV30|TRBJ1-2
CAWSQGDGYTF
TGTGCCTGGAGTCAAGGAGATGGCTACACCTTC
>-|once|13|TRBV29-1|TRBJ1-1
CSARTQTNTEAFF
TGCAGCGCCCGGACACAAACCAACACTGAAGCTTTCTTT
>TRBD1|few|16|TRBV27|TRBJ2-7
CASSAGQGASPYEQYF
TGTGCCAGCAGTGCGGGACAGGGGGCTTCTCCTTACGAGCAGTACTTC
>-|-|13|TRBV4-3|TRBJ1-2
CASSQAGGYGYTF
TGCGCCAGCAGCCAAGCTGGGGGGTATGGCTACACCTTC
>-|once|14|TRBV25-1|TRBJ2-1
CASSEPGDLNEQFF
TGTGCCAGCAGTGAACCAGGGGACCTTAATGAGCAGTTCTTC
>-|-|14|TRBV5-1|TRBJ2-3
CASSLGGDPDTQYF
TGCGCCAGCAGCTTGGGCGGGGACCCAGATACGCAGTATTTT
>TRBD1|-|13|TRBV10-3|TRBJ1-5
CAIRTGPGQPQHF
TGTGCCATCAGGACAGGGCCGGGTCAGCCCCAGCATTTT
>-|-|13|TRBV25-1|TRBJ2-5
CASSESPKETQYF
TGTGCCAGCAGTGAAAGTCCTAAAGAGACCCAGTACTTC
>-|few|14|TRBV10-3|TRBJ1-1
CAISEASLNTEAFF
TGTGCCATCAGTGAGGCGAGCCTGAACACTGAAGCTTTCTTT
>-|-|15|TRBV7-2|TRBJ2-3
CASSTQGGPTDTQYF
TGTGCCAGCAGCACACAGGGGGGGCCCACAGATACGCAGTATTTT
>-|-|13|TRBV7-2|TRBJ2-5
CASSLVGGETQYF
TGTGCCAGCAGCTTAGTCGGCGGGGAGACCCAGTACTTC
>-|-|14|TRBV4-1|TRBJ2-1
CASSQESGGREQFF
TGTGCCAGCAGCCAAGAGAGCGGCGGCAGGGAGCAGTTCTTC
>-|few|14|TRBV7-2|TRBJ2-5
CASSFQSAQETQYF
TGTGCCAGCAGCTTCCAGTCGGCGCAAGAGACCCAGTACTTC
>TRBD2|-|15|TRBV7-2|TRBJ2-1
CASSTASGGYNEQFF
TGTGCCAGCAGCACCGCTAGCGGGGGTTACAATGAGCAGTTCTTC
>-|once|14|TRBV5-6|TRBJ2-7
CASSLVAGRDEQYF
TGTGCCAGCAGCTTGGTGGCAGGAAGAGACGAGCAGTACTTC
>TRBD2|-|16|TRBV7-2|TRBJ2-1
CASSLNPPQAGDEQFF
TGTGCCAGCAGCTTAAACCCCCCCCAAGCGGGGGATGAGCAGTTCTTC
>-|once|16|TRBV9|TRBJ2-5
CASSATTSHIQETQYF
TGTGCCAGCAGCGCGACCACTAGCCACATCCAAGAGACCCAGTACTTC
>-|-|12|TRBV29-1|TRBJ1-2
CSVERVIYGYTF
TGCAGCGTTGAAAGGGTGATCTATGGCTACACCTTC
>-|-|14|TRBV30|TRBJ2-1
CAWTPGNLYNEQFF
TGTGCCTGGACACCCGGGAACTTATACAATGAGCAGTTCTTC
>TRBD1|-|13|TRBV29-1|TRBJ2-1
CSGGRTGGNEQFF
TGCAGCGGGGGTCGAACAGGGGGCAATGAGCAGTTCTTC